This T cell receptor (beta chain) was observed in a study of blood T cell repertoires in COVID-19. Study details: The United States, Italy and Spain were the sources of the acute and convalescent COVID-19 samples. PBMCs, B-cell-depleted T cells, or T cells were the source of the cDNA or gDNA that made up the material.

The junction had 3 bases not matched to a gene; V was cut back by 2 bases and J by 3 bases. The germline CDR1 and CDR2 sequences are LNHDA and SQIVND (reference sequence). This CDR3 has 14 amino acids. In the original workflow: Amplified reference gene primers provided the basis for estimating nucleated cell counts. The table came from immunoSEQ multiplex PCR; TCRdb's copy has only in-frame clones and leaves some out. That table supplies the V and J calls and clone size; D and trimming were determined from the DNA. The table has roughly 100,000 clones, around 76% seen once. The chain employs TRBV19 and TRBJ1-1; TRBD1 matches at 7 bases. This receptor was identified in a woman between 70 and 85 years old with acute or convalescent COVID-19. Specimen: peripheral blood. The CDR3 coding sequence is TGTGCCAGTAGTATAAGGGGGCACGACACTGAAGCTTTCTTT. Its protein product is CASSIRGHDTEAFF.